The clone carrying this T cell receptor (beta chain) occurred a few times. It was cDNA, reverse transcribed from extracted RNA, that served as the sequencing template. The repertoire was sequenced with immunoSEQ multiplex PCR; TCRdb's copy has only in-frame clones and lacks some. Of around 15,000 clones detected, less than 70% appear once; the ten largest clones hold roughly an eighth. This entry comes from a study of CD8+ T cells in alopecia areata. Study summary: Patients in the study were on tofacitinib for 6 to 18 months, then off it for 6 months.

Researchers took lesional scalp punch biopsies and peripheral blood from people who were alopecia areata patients. Material: skin. The TCR sequence derives from a human donor with alopecia areata.

The CDR3 loop is CASSSGPEAFF. CDR3 DNA sequence: TGTGCCAGCAGCTCAGGGCCTGAAGCTTTCTTT. The rearrangement uses TRBV7-9 and TRBJ1-1, with a tentative D call TRBD1 (5 bases). The ends were cut back, 4 bases at V and 6 bases at J, with 6 bases in the middle. CDR1 is SEHNR, CDR2 FQNEAQ, per germline (reference sequence). The CDR3 is made up of 11 amino acids.